A selection of T cell receptor beta chains follows, all from one sample in a study of OX40 agonist ivuxolimab in advanced cancers. TCRdb keeps only in-frame clones here, not all; method: immunoSEQ multiplex PCR. The sample includes around 90,000 clones, approximately 90% seen only once; the top ten take roughly 1.1%. The sequenced sample was CD4+ or CD8+ T cells sorted from blood, obtained in a trial of the OX40 agonist ivuxolimab. The receptor source for this set is an adult with an advanced solid tumor such as melanoma, head and neck, liver or kidney cancer. CDR3s include the opening cysteine and the closing phenylalanine or tryptophan. A D gene is named only where the DNA matches it firmly. The size entry is marked missing in some rows and otherwise reads once, few, many or a size class.

v_gene	j_gene	d_gene	abundance	CDR3nt	CDR3aa
TRBV5-1	TRBJ1-3	TRBD1	NA	TGCGCCAGCAGCTTGTTGGACAGGAACTCTGGAAACACCATATATTTT	CASSLLDRNSGNTIYF
TRBV19	TRBJ1-3	NA	NA	TGTGCCAGTAGTTCGGACAGCCTCTCTGGAAACACCATATATTTT	CASSSDSLSGNTIYF
TRBV6-5	TRBJ2-1	NA	NA	TGTGCCAGCAGTGGGTCCAGCTACAATGAGCAGTTCTTC	CASSGSSYNEQFF
TRBV13	TRBJ2-3	NA	NA	TGTGCCAGCAGCGTCCGAACCTCTAGGGGGAGGGTGGATACGCAGTATTTT	CASSVRTSRGRVDTQYF
TRBV11-3	TRBJ2-1	TRBD2	NA	TGTGCCAGCAGCTTAGAACTAGCGGGAGGGCTCGGCAATGAGCAGTTCTTC	CASSLELAGGLGNEQFF
TRBV2	TRBJ2-7	NA	once	TGTGCCAGCACCTGGGGGCAGGGGGGGGACGAGCAGTACTTC	CASTWGQGGDEQYF
TRBV9	TRBJ1-1	TRBD1	NA	TGTGCCAGCAGCGCCTCCCAGGGGGCGCCCACTGAAGCTTTCTTT	CASSASQGAPTEAFF
TRBV15	TRBJ1-3	TRBD1	once	TGTGCCACCAGCAACATCCGGGACAGGTACTCTGGAAACACCATATATTTT	CATSNIRDRYSGNTIYF
TRBV28	TRBJ2-7	TRBD2	NA	TGTGCCAGCAGTTTTTTTAGCTGGCCTGCGGGAGACTACGAGCAGTACTTC	CASSFFSWPAGDYEQYF
TRBV9	TRBJ1-3	TRBD1	NA	TGTGCCAGCAGTCCCCAGGGGGCGATATCTGGAAACACCATATATTTT	CASSPQGAISGNTIYF
TRBV21-1	TRBJ2-6	NA	NA	TGTGCCAGCACCTGCCGGGACACTGGATCGGTCGTTTCTGGGGCCAACGTCCTGACTTTC	CASTCRDTGSVVSGANVLTF
TRBV19	TRBJ1-4	NA	NA	TGTGCCAGTAGTATAGTAGGCCAGCAGGGTGAAAAACTGTTTTTT	CASSIVGQQGEKLFF
TRBV7-9	TRBJ2-7	NA	NA	TGTGCCAGCAGCTTCAACTACGAGCAGTACTTC	CASSFNYEQYF
TRBV9	TRBJ1-2	NA	once	TGTGCCAGCAGCCCGGACGAGCTCGGGTATGGCTACACCTTC	CASSPDELGYGYTF
TRBV14	TRBJ2-1	NA	once	TGTGCCAGCAGCCAAGATTGGGCTAGGCGGAATGAGCAGTTCTTC	CASSQDWARRNEQFF
TRBV5-1	TRBJ2-3	NA	NA	TGCGCCAGCAGAGTGAGGGACACCACAGATACGCAGTATTTT	CASRVRDTTDTQYF
TRBV28	TRBJ1-1	TRBD1	once	TGTGCCATCTCCTCCGGGACAGCACTCACTGAAGCTTTCTTT	CAISSGTALTEAFF
TRBV5-1	TRBJ2-5	NA	NA	TGCGCCAGCAGCTTGGTGGCAGCTGGGGAGACCCAGTACTTC	CASSLVAAGETQYF
TRBV6-5	TRBJ2-7	TRBD1	NA	TGTGCCAGCAGCGGACAGGGCCTTTACGAGCAGTACTTC	CASSGQGLYEQYF
TRBV28	TRBJ2-2	TRBD1	NA	TGTGCCAGCAGTCCAGGGGGCGCGGCCGGGGAGCTGTTTTTT	CASSPGGAAGELFF
TRBV6-1	TRBJ1-6	TRBD1	NA	TGTGCCAGCAGGGAACAGGGGGCCTATAATTCACCCCTCCACTTT	CASREQGAYNSPLHF
TRBV7-9	TRBJ1-1	NA	NA	TGTGCCAGCAGCATGACTTCGAACACTGAAGCTTTCTTT	CASSMTSNTEAFF
TRBV7-9	TRBJ2-7	TRBD1	NA	TGTGCCAGCAGCTTAGCCTGGGACAGGGGCTACGAGCAGTACTTC	CASSLAWDRGYEQYF
TRBV18	TRBJ1-1	TRBD1	NA	TGTGCCAGCTCGCAGGGGGCGAACACTGAAGCTTTCTTT	CASSQGANTEAFF
TRBV11-3	TRBJ2-1	NA	NA	TGTGCCAGCAGCTCCCGAAACAACAATGAGCAGTTCTTC	CASSSRNNNEQFF
TRBV6-1	TRBJ2-7	TRBD1	NA	TGTGCCAGCAGTGGGTTGACAGGGTACTCCTACGAGCAGTACTTC	CASSGLTGYSYEQYF
TRBV30	TRBJ2-1	NA	NA	TGTGCCTGGAGTGATATTAGCAGTCAGTTCTTC	CAWSDISSQFF
TRBV10-3	TRBJ2-7	NA	NA	TGTGCCATCAGTGCGTTTGGGGGCCGGGAGCAGTACTTC	CAISAFGGREQYF
TRBV5-1	TRBJ2-5	NA	NA	TGCGCCAGCAGCTCGGGGCAGCGGGTGGCAGAGACCCAGTACTTC	CASSSGQRVAETQYF
TRBV19	TRBJ2-3	NA	NA	TGTGCCAGTAGTCTCATCGGGACACGGAGGGATACGCAGTATTTT	CASSLIGTRRDTQYF
TRBV19	TRBJ2-2	NA	NA	TGTGCCAGTAGTATGTCCAGGAACACCGGGGAGCTGTTTTTT	CASSMSRNTGELFF
TRBV29-1	TRBJ2-2	TRBD1	NA	TGCAGCGTAGTACAGGGGGCGCTGGGCACCGGGGAGCTGTTTTTT	CSVVQGALGTGELFF
TRBV13	TRBJ2-6	TRBD1	NA	TGTGCCAGCAGGGCGCTTTTTTCGGACAGGAACTTCTCTGGGGCCAACGTCCTGACTTTC	CASRALFSDRNFSGANVLTF
TRBV28	TRBJ2-1	NA	NA	TGTGCCAGCAGTGCCGGGACTGCCTCCTCCTACAATGAGCAGTTCTTC	CASSAGTASSYNEQFF
TRBV5-1	TRBJ2-7	NA	NA	TGCGCCAGCAGCTTGGCCGGGGAGGAGCAGTACTTC	CASSLAGEEQYF